This TCR beta chain stems from a study of shared clonotypes between healthy human individuals. Only in-frame clones appear in the TCRdb table, and some are missing; sequencing was by immunoSEQ multiplex PCR. Here the sample spans some 380,000 clones, roughly 96% being singletons. The study's findings and limits: Several donors showed sharing of about 4.6% of naive CD4 clonotypes. All-four-donor shared clonotypes had higher generation probabilities than non-shared clonotypes did.

About this clone: Its antigen is not identified.

Per germline, CDR1 MGHRA and CDR2 YSYEKL. The CDR3 length is 15 residues. The V segment lost 6 bases and the J segment 2 bases; nucleotides outside the gene matches: 4. Sequenced input: memory CD8+ T cells sorted from blood. Subset denoted: CD45RO+ cells pooled with CCR7-negative TemRA cells. The chain recombines TRBV4-1 with TRBJ2-7; 13 bases are shared with TRBD2. This sequence was found in a man aged 25 to 40 in good health. The CDR3 DNA follows: TGCGCCAGCAGTGGACTAGCGGGAGTCCCCTACGAGCAGTACTTC. Translated, it gives CASSGLAGVPYEQYF.